The present entry profiles one TCR beta chain with its context. This clone was seen only a few times. Its antigen remains unidentified. No quality values exist for individual bases; no much larger clone is one base distant. To sequence the TCRbeta CDR3 region, genomic DNA was isolated from the sorted cells. The immunoSEQ Assay was used to sequence the TCRbeta CDR3 regions. This immuneACCESS table, as held by TCRdb, lists in-frame sequences with V and J called but not all clones. Of the missing ones, under half trace to an unresolved V gene in checked studies; the others have no known cause. In all, the sample holds some 74,000 clones, and around 82% of those were seen once. The top ten hold 4% to 6% of the sample. The trial excluded patients who had a history of autoimmune disease or who were on systemic immunosuppression. In every dose cohort, peripheral blood was drawn for TCR sequencing at baseline, cycle 4 day 1, and cycle 7 day 1. The samples were drawn from a first-in-human, open-label, multicenter phase I dose-escalation trial of ivuxolimab. Adults with locally advanced or metastatic head and neck squamous cell, hepatocellular, melanoma or renal cell carcinoma were enrolled in the trial. Before TCR sequencing, CD4+ T cells and CD8+ T cells from peripheral blood were sorted into separate populations.

The sample is drawn from a study of OX40 agonist ivuxolimab in advanced cancers. Describing the broader study: Ivuxolimab, which targeted the costimulatory receptor OX40 (CD134), was an agonistic, fully human IgG2 monoclonal antibody. Among the approximately 50 dose-escalation patients, around 20 had hepatocellular carcinoma, around 15 melanoma, 9 renal cell carcinoma and 9 head and neck cancer. Intravenous ivuxolimab was administered to patients every 2 weeks at six dose levels: 0.01, 0.1, 0.3, 1.5, 3 and 10 mg/kg. Patients were allowed to have had prior anti-PD-1, anti-PD-L1 or anti-CTLA-4 therapy, and around 41% of the dose-escalation patients had previously received checkpoint inhibitors. A male proportion of 82.7% and a mean age of approximately 62 years, ranging from 23 to 79, were recorded for the dose-escalation cohort. The point of sequencing TCRbeta in the periphery was to test whether ivuxolimab changed TCR sequence diversity and drove clonal T-cell expansion. Partial responses occurred in three dose-escalation patients, of whom one had hepatocellular carcinoma and two had cutaneous melanoma. The paper covers the monotherapy dose-escalation part of the phase I ivuxolimab trial, which included N ≈ 50 patients.

The research as a whole found: Low levels of normalized T-cell clonal expansion were also seen in some patients who did not respond. On average, CD8+ T cells showed more expanded clones than CD4+ T cells after ivuxolimab. At doses of 0.1 to 3.0 mg/kg, clonal expansion of both CD4+ and CD8+ T cells in blood was seen between baseline and week 6. In the 0.1-3.0 mg/kg groups, partial responders were among the patients with the lowest normalized peripheral clonal expansion, particularly in CD8+ T cells. Antigen specificity was not determined for the clonally expanded peripheral T cells.

CDR1 and CDR2 (KGHSH, LQKENI) derive from the germline V gene. Reading from cysteine to phenylalanine, the CDR3 counts 14 amino acids. The read is trimmed to its CDR3 DNA, 42 bases read in frame from base 1. V lost 1 base and J lost 3 bases, and the count of bases not matched to a germline gene is 1. The chain employs TRBV18 and TRBJ1-1; 8 middle bases align to TRBD1. The TCR was taken from an adult with an advanced solid tumor such as melanoma, head and neck, liver or kidney cancer. This specimen consisted of CD4+ or CD8+ T cells sorted from blood, obtained in a trial of the OX40 agonist ivuxolimab. CDR3 loop: CASSPLTGDTEAFF. The sequenced DNA: TGTGCCAGCTCACCACTGACAGGGGACACTGAAGCTTTCTTT.